This is a list of T cell receptor beta chains from one sample in a study of OX40 agonist ivuxolimab in advanced cancers. Sequenced by immunoSEQ multiplex PCR; TCRdb stores in-frame clones only, minus some. Among tens of thousands of clones listed, about 89% were seen once. The sample in question was CD4+ or CD8+ T cells sorted from blood, obtained in a trial of the OX40 agonist ivuxolimab. These receptor sequences come from an adult with an advanced solid tumor such as melanoma, head and neck, liver or kidney cancer. Each CDR3 is given with its conserved first and last residue. The D gene is left open where the match is weak. A clone size is listed for some rows: how often the clone was seen (once, few, many), or a class if it is expanded.

size,J,V,D,CDR3,DNA
NA,TRBJ2-3,TRBV11-1,NA,CASSYGLWAATDTQYF,TGTGCCAGCAGCTATGGGTTGTGGGCGGCAACAGATACGCAGTATTTT
NA,TRBJ2-7,TRBV19,NA,CASSMIGGPSQEQYF,TGTGCCAGTAGTATGATTGGGGGGCCTTCGCAAGAGCAGTACTTC
NA,TRBJ2-1,TRBV29-1,TRBD2,CSGTSGSINEQFF,TGCAGCGGGACTAGCGGGAGCATAAATGAGCAGTTCTTC
once,TRBJ1-1,TRBV18,NA,CASSPRPNTEAFF,TGTGCCAGCTCACCGCGACCGAACACTGAAGCTTTCTTT
NA,TRBJ2-2,TRBV13,TRBD2,CASSFGLAGAGELFF,TGTGCCAGCAGCTTCGGACTAGCGGGAGCTGGGGAGCTGTTTTTT
few,TRBJ1-2,TRBV18,NA,CASSPTGTVYGYTF,TGTGCCAGCTCACCAACCGGGACGGTTTATGGCTACACCTTC
NA,TRBJ2-7,TRBV19,TRBD2,CASSIDPSGTSKYF,TGTGCCAGTAGTATAGATCCCTCCGGGACTAGCAAGTACTTC
NA,TRBJ2-1,TRBV6-1,TRBD2,CASRPVAGAPNEQFF,TGTGCCAGCAGACCCGTAGCGGGAGCCCCCAATGAGCAGTTCTTC
NA,TRBJ2-4,TRBV21-1,NA,CASRGEGGRTAKNIQYF,TGTGCCAGCAGGGGAGAGGGGGGCAGGACTGCCAAAAACATTCAGTACTTC
NA,TRBJ2-1,TRBV7-7,TRBD2,CASSSGLAGRGEQFF,TGTGCTAGCAGCTCAGGACTAGCGGGAAGGGGTGAGCAGTTCTTC
once,TRBJ2-1,TRBV6-1,TRBD1,CASSEWTGFGNEQFF,TGTGCCAGCAGTGAATGGACAGGGTTTGGCAATGAGCAGTTCTTC
NA,TRBJ2-2,TRBV6-5,NA,CASSYGVFGELFF,TGTGCCAGCAGTTACGGGGTTTTCGGGGAGCTGTTTTTT
NA,TRBJ2-1,TRBV5-6,TRBD2,CASSPGTSEYNEQFF,TGTGCCAGCAGCCCCGGGACTAGCGAGTACAATGAGCAGTTCTTC
NA,TRBJ2-7,TRBV27,TRBD2,CASSLLETSGAPYEQYF,TGTGCCAGCAGTTTATTGGAGACTAGCGGAGCCCCCTACGAGCAGTACTTC
once,TRBJ1-2,TRBV5-8,NA,CASIPNPGGYGYTF,TGTGCCAGCATCCCTAATCCGGGGGGCTATGGCTACACCTTC
NA,TRBJ2-1,TRBV10-3,NA,CAISEEAAAFNEQFF,TGTGCCATCAGTGAGGAAGCGGCCGCCTTCAATGAGCAGTTCTTC
NA,TRBJ2-5,TRBV28,NA,CASSLRETQYF,TGTGCCAGCAGTTTAAGGGAGACCCAGTACTTC
once,TRBJ2-4,TRBV28,NA,CASSLFLEGNIQYF,TGTGCCAGCAGTTTATTCCTCGAGGGGAACATTCAGTACTTC
NA,TRBJ1-2,TRBV5-8,NA,CASSLRQLYGYTF,TGTGCCAGCAGCTTGCGGCAGCTCTATGGCTACACCTTC
NA,TRBJ1-4,TRBV6-1,NA,CASSEDAGINEKLFF,TGTGCCAGCAGTGAAGATGCAGGGATTAATGAAAAACTGTTTTTT
NA,TRBJ2-5,TRBV5-1,NA,CASSLAQQQETQYF,TGCGCCAGCAGCTTGGCCCAGCAGCAAGAGACCCAGTACTTC
NA,TRBJ2-3,TRBV4-2,TRBD2,CASSSRTSGSTDTQYF,TGTGCCAGCAGCTCAAGGACTAGCGGGTCCACAGATACGCAGTATTTT
NA,TRBJ1-2,TRBV28,NA,CASSLPPVANYGYTF,TGTGCCAGCAGTTTACCCCCAGTCGCCAACTATGGCTACACCTTC
NA,TRBJ2-5,TRBV6-5,NA,CASSYEETQYF,TGTGCCAGCAGTTATGAGGAGACCCAGTACTTC
NA,TRBJ1-5,TRBV28,TRBD1,CASSLQDRYNQPQHF,TGTGCCAGCAGCCTTCAGGACAGGTACAATCAGCCCCAGCATTTT